What follows are 15 T cell receptor beta chains derived from one specimen sequenced in a study of OX40 agonist ivuxolimab in advanced cancers. Here immunoSEQ multiplex PCR was the method, and the copy in TCRdb shows in-frame clones only, minus some. The sample holds 100,000 or so clones, approximately 90% seen once. Source: CD4+ or CD8+ T cells sorted from blood, taken in a trial of the OX40 agonist ivuxolimab. These receptor sequences come from an adult with an advanced solid tumor such as melanoma, head and neck, liver or kidney cancer.

Comments on this clone: An end of the junction does not agree with germline; a read error may underlie this. In DNA, the CDR3 is TGCACCAGCAGCTACAGCTCGTTTACCTACGAGCAGTACTTC. Its translation is CTSSYSSFTYEQYF. The chain uses TRBV4-1 and TRBJ2-7; D ambiguous. The CDR3 loop spans 14 amino acids. Germline V gene data show CDR1 as MGHRA and CDR2 as YSYEKL.

The rearrangement links TRBV7-3 to TRBJ2-6; D may be TRBD2 (5 bases). V was pared by 8 bases and J by 2 bases, with 13 bases between. Germline V gives CDR1 SGHTA, CDR2 FQGTGA. The CDR3 totals 15 residues. The CDR3 DNA sequence: TGTGCCAGCGGTCCGCCGCGGGCTGGGGCCAACGTCCTGACTTTC. This gives the protein CASGPPRAGANVLTF. The full variable domain, in which reference TRBV7-3 and TRBJ2-6 provide the parts outside the CDR3, is GAGVSQTPSNKVTEKGKYVELRCDPISGHTALYWYRQSLGQGPEFLIYFQGTGAADDSGLPNDRFFAVRPEGSVSTLKIQRTERGDSAVYLCASGPPRAGANVLTFGAGSRLTVL.

The rearrangement joins TRBV6-6 to TRBJ1-4, with 8 bases fitting TRBD1. The CDR3 consists of 14 residues. J lost 8 bases, V lost 6 bases, and 8 bases had no gene match. Germline V lookup: CDR1 MNHNY, CDR2 SVGAGI (reference sequence). The CDR3 sequence is CASRKDRAGEKLFF. For the CDR3, the DNA is TGTGCCAGCAGAAAGGACAGGGCTGGGGAAAAACTGTTTTTT.

Only one count was recorded for this clone. This rearrangement joins TRBV6-4 to TRBJ2-3; D gene ambiguous. The V end lost 2 bases, the J end lost 3 bases, and 9 bases lay between the germline ends. CDR3 size: 14 residues. Germline V gene data show CDR1 as MRHNA and CDR2 as SNTAGT. In DNA, the CDR3 is TGTGCCAGCAGTGACAAGCAAGGTACAGATACGCAGTATTTT. This codes for CASSDKQGTDTQYF.

The chain employs TRBV25-1 and TRBJ1-1; D is unclear. This CDR3 contains 14 residues. V was shortened by 4 bases and J by 4 bases, with 13 bases between the two germline ends. The germline V gene encodes CDR1 MGHDK and CDR2 SYGVNS. The CDR3: CASSASTARTEAFF. The CDR3 DNA reads TGTGCCAGCAGTGCATCAACTGCTCGCACTGAAGCTTTCTTT.

V gene TRBV28 combines with J gene TRBJ1-2; TRBD1 matches at 9 bases. Germline trimming cut 3 bases from V and 8 bases from J; bases unmatched to any gene: 13. This CDR3 has 16 amino acids. Germline V gives CDR1 MDHEN, CDR2 SYDVKM. The CDR3 sequence is CASSFRGQGIFGGYTF. The CDR3 DNA reads TGTGCCAGCAGTTTTAGAGGACAGGGGATATTCGGGGGCTACACCTTC.

V and J are TRBV6-6 and TRBJ1-5; D uncertain. Looked up from germline, CDR1 is MNHNY and CDR2 is SVGAGI (reference sequence). The CDR3 length is 16 residues. Trimming removed 5 bases from V and 2 bases from J, with 16 bases in between. The CDR3 DNA is TGTGCCAGCAGTCCCCTTGGGGTCGGAGGCAATCAGCCCCAGCATTTT. It yields the protein CASSPLGVGGNQPQHF.

The chain uses TRBV5-1 and TRBJ1-4, with D hard to call. CDR1 and CDR2 (germline): SGHRS, YFSETQ. V lost 2 bases and J lost 5, with 13 bases in between. The CDR3 consists of 15 residues. CDR3 in DNA: TGCGCCAGCAGCTTATCTGGCAGGCTCAATGAAAAACTGTTTTTT. The encoded protein is CASSLSGRLNEKLFF.

The chain is built from TRBV9 and TRBJ2-1; no firm D call. Trimming left V 4 bases short and J 9 bases short, with 20 bases between. This CDR3 spans 15 amino acids. CDR1 and CDR2 (germline): SGDLS, YYNGEE. DNA for the CDR3: TGTGCCAGCAGCAACCGGGTCACCCGTAACACTGAGCAGTTCTTC. Translating it yields CASSNRVTRNTEQFF.

The CDR3 DNA follows: TGCGCCAGCAGCATTCAAGGAGGGGATACGCAGTATTTT. Translation gives CASSIQGGDTQYF. The chain uses TRBV5-1 and TRBJ2-3; D is possibly TRBD2 (6 bases). This CDR3 spans 13 amino acids. V lost 4 bases and J 6 bases, leaving 12 bases between the germline ends. Germline values: CDR1 SGHRS, CDR2 YFSETQ.

The CDR3 DNA reads TGTGCCAGCAGGCCTGGGGGGGTGAACACTGAAGCTTTCTTT. Amino acids: CASRPGGVNTEAFF. The chain couples TRBV28 to TRBJ1-1, with D possibly TRBD1 on 5 matching bases. The V end was cut by 6 bases, the J end by 0 bases, with 11 bases between. Germline values: CDR1 MDHEN, CDR2 SYDVKM. CDR3 size: 14 residues.

This clone has just one count. V gene TRBV28 combines with J gene TRBJ2-3, with 16 bases identical to TRBD2. J was trimmed by 4 bases and V by 6 bases; bases with no gene match: 13. Germline CDR1 MDHEN, CDR2 SYDVKM. The CDR3 is 19 residues long. In nucleotides, the CDR3 is TGTGCCAGCAGCCGCCGCTCCGGGACTAGCGGGAGGGCTTCAGATACGCAGTATTTT. Translated, it gives CASSRRSGTSGRASDTQYF.

This clone was seen a single time. V usage is TRBV10-3 and J usage is TRBJ1-2; D might be TRBD1 (5 bases). This CDR3 is 12 amino acids long. Germline CDR1 is ENHRY and CDR2 is SYGVKD. Trimming took 0 bases from V and 6 from J, leaving 5 bases between them. The CDR3 DNA reads as TGTGCCATCAGTGAGTCGGGGCATGGCTACACCTTC. The encoded protein is CAISESGHGYTF.

The chain uses TRBV7-9 and TRBJ2-1; D gene unclear. Germline-derived CDR1 and CDR2 are SEHNR and FQNEAQ (reference sequence). V gave up 5 bases and J gave up 4 bases, with 24 bases separating them. This CDR3 region has 18 residues. The DNA of the CDR3 is TGTGCCAGCAGCGACTCTCAAATTGGTTTTTTAGAATACAATGAGCAGTTCTTC. This codes for CASSDSQIGFLEYNEQFF.

The chain recombines TRBV10-3 with TRBJ1-4; possible D gene TRBD1, 5 bases. Germline-derived CDR1 and CDR2 are ENHRY and SYGVKD. Trimming shortened V by 3 bases and J by 3 bases, and 11 bases separated the two germline ends. This CDR3 has 15 amino acids. The CDR3 protein is CAISEGTGANEKLFF. CDR3 in DNA: TGTGCCATCAGTGAAGGGACGGGAGCTAATGAAAAACTGTTTTTT.